The 26 T cell receptor beta chains given below trace back to one sample, sequenced in a study of a mutant IDH1 vaccine in newly diagnosed glioma. Sequenced by immunoSEQ multiplex PCR; TCRdb stores in-frame clones only, minus some. Of approximately 15,000 clones in the sample, 95% were seen once. The time point here: baseline, week 1 (first vaccination visit). Documented treatment: pre-vaccination baseline after standard-of-care therapy. The sample was peripheral blood mononuclear cells (PBMCs), taken from a glioma patient treated with radiotherapy, temozolomide or both. These receptor sequences come from a woman aged 18-29 years with glioma. Some clones in this sample may be carry-over from other donors' samples.

CDR3 nucleotide sequence: TGTGCCAGCAGCTTAGCGGGGGGTCAAGAGACCCAGTACTTC. Translation gives CASSLAGGQETQYF. The chain joins TRBV7-2 to TRBJ2-5; weak D call: TRBD2 (6 bases). CDR1 and CDR2 (germline): SGHTA, FQGNSA. The CDR3 extends over 14 amino acids. The V end was cut by 0 bases, the J end by 2 bases, with 7 bases between.

V is TRBV4-1 and J is TRBJ2-2; 7 bases fit TRBD2. The CDR3 totals 17 residues. Germline CDR1 reads MGHRA; CDR2 reads YSYEKL. Losses at the gene ends were 4 bases for V and 2 bases for J; bases not matched to a gene: 10. CDR3 in amino acids: CASSPSGGGTNTGELFF. The DNA for the CDR3 is TGCGCCAGCAGCCCCTCGGGGGGAGGGACTAACACCGGGGAGCTGTTTTTT.

The J gene is TRBJ1-2, the V gene TRBV2, with D uncertain. The germline gives CDR1 SNHLY, CDR2 FYNNEI. This CDR3 is built from 16 residues. The germline V and J ends were trimmed by 1 base and 0 bases, with 12 bases remaining between them. In DNA form, the CDR3 reads TGTGCCAGCAGTGAAGGTCGGCGGGAAGCTAACTATGGCTACACCTTC. It encodes CASSEGRREANYGYTF.

CDR3 in amino acids: CASSYRLAGGGTDTQYF. CDR3 sequence (DNA): TGTGCCAGCAGCTACCGACTAGCGGGGGGCGGGACAGATACGCAGTATTTT. The chain uses TRBV11-3 and TRBJ2-3, with 13 nucleotides matching TRBD2. CDR3 length: 17 residues. V was clipped by 4 bases and J by 3 bases; unmatched bases: 7. CDR1 is SGHNT, CDR2 YENEEA, per germline.

This clone appeared a single time. The chain is built from TRBV5-1 and TRBJ1-5; 7 positions match TRBD1. Looked up from germline, CDR1 is SGHRS and CDR2 is YFSETQ. CDR3 length equals 15 residues. J gave up 4 bases and V 1 base, and 5 bases lay outside the gene matches. CDR3 residues: CASSLIGGENQPQHF. The CDR3 DNA sequence: TGCGCCAGCAGCTTGATAGGGGGCGAAAATCAGCCCCAGCATTTT.

A few counts support this clone. V and J are TRBV19 and TRBJ1-5; a weak D match, TRBD1 (6 bases). CDR1 is LNHDA, CDR2 SQIVND, per germline (reference sequence). The V end was cut by 4 bases, the J end by 6 bases, with 22 bases between. The CDR3 totals 17 residues. Here the CDR3 DNA reads TGTGCCAGTAGTAGGGGAGACAGGCGGGGCGAACCTCAGCCCCAGCATTTT. Protein: CASSRGDRRGEPQPQHF.

This chain uses TRBV27 with TRBJ2-2; tentatively, D is TRBD2 (5 bases). CDR1 and CDR2 (germline): MNHEY, SMNVEV (reference sequence). This CDR3 is built from 16 residues. V lost 5 bases and J lost 0, with 13 bases in between. DNA for the CDR3: TGTGCCAGCAGTACCACACTAGGGACGAACACCGGGGAGCTGTTTTTT. Its translation is CASSTTLGTNTGELFF.

The rearrangement links TRBV7-2 to TRBJ2-6; no clear D. The CDR3 consists of 15 residues. The V gene's germline CDR1 is SGHTA and CDR2 FQGNSA. V lost 4 bases and J 1 base, leaving 8 bases between the germline ends. This CDR3 is CASSSPVSGANVLTF. The CDR3 DNA reads TGTGCCAGCAGCTCCCCAGTATCTGGGGCCAACGTCCTGACTTTC.

The chain uses TRBV5-1 and TRBJ2-7, with 7 bases identical to TRBD2. The CDR3 loop spans 14 amino acids. The junction had 5 bases not matched to a gene; V was cut back by 4 bases and J by 1 base. Germline V lookup: CDR1 SGHRS, CDR2 YFSETQ. The CDR3 reads CASSLGLGSYEQYF. In nucleotides, the CDR3 is TGCGCCAGCAGCCTCGGACTAGGGTCCTACGAGCAGTACTTC.

The chain joins TRBV18 to TRBJ2-1, with D perhaps TRBD2 (5 bases). V lost 2 bases to trimming and J lost 4 bases, with 9 bases between them. The CDR3 length is 14 residues. Germline CDR1 is KGHSH and CDR2 is LQKENI. The CDR3 spells CASSPWESYNEQFF. DNA for the CDR3: TGTGCCAGCTCACCATGGGAGAGTTACAATGAGCAGTTCTTC.

CDR3 in amino acids: CASSDWGNTDTQYF. In DNA form, the CDR3 reads TGTGCCAGCAGTGATTGGGGGAACACAGATACGCAGTATTTT. The V call is TRBV2, the J call TRBJ2-3; D is perhaps TRBD1 or TRBD2 (5 bases each). Trimming shortened V by 3 bases and J by 2 bases, and 9 bases separated the two germline ends. The length of the CDR3 is 14 residues. CDR1 and CDR2 (germline): SNHLY, FYNNEI.

The chain carries TRBV4-1 and TRBJ2-1; 7 bases match TRBD2. The germline V gene has CDR1 MGHRA and CDR2 YSYEKL. Losses at the gene ends were 2 bases for V and 8 bases for J; bases not matched to a gene: 6. The CDR3 runs to 14 residues. The chain's CDR3 is CASSQLTSLDEQFF. In nucleotides, the CDR3 is TGCGCCAGCAGCCAACTGACTAGCTTGGATGAGCAGTTCTTC.

The CDR3 loop reads CASSLNIEQYF. The DNA for the CDR3 is TGTGCCAGCTCCCTCAACATCGAGCAGTACTTC. V and J are TRBV18 and TRBJ2-7, with D unclear. The CDR3 length is 11 residues. Trimming removed 6 bases at V and 6 bases at J, with 9 bases between. Germline CDR1 is KGHSH and CDR2 is LQKENI.

The rearrangement joins TRBV7-2 to TRBJ2-2; 9 bases map to TRBD1. V shed 4 bases and J 0 bases; nucleotides not matched to a gene: 3. The CDR3 has 16 amino acids. The germline V gene has CDR1 SGHTA and CDR2 FQGNSA. The CDR3 region is CASSSRTGANTGELFF. In DNA form, the CDR3 reads TGTGCCAGCAGCTCACGGACAGGGGCGAACACCGGGGAGCTGTTTTTT.

The J gene is TRBJ2-5, the V gene TRBV18; 10 bases align to TRBD2. Germline assignment: CDR1 KGHSH and CDR2 LQKENI. The CDR3 spans 17 residues. V gave up 0 bases and J gave up 5 bases; unmatched junction bases: 9. CDR3 amino acids: CASSPPASGGYGETQYF. The DNA of the CDR3 is TGTGCCAGCTCACCACCTGCTAGCGGGGGATACGGGGAGACCCAGTACTTC.

The V gene is TRBV15, the J gene TRBJ1-4; TRBD1 is a possible D gene (6 bases). The germline V gene encodes CDR1 LNHNV and CDR2 YYDKDF (reference sequence). V was trimmed by 3 bases and J by 11 bases, leaving 10 bases between them. This CDR3 spans 12 amino acids. CDR3 residues: CATSRAQGKLFF. The CDR3 coding sequence is TGTGCCACCAGCAGGGCCCAGGGGAAACTGTTTTTT.

This clone was detected once. V gene TRBV10-3 combines with J gene TRBJ2-7; D might be TRBD2 (6 bases). The CDR3 is 15 residues long. Trimming cost V 5 bases and J 3 bases, with 17 bases left between them. The germline V gene encodes CDR1 ENHRY and CDR2 SYGVKD. CDR3 sequence reads: CAISRGGGEGYEQYF. Written as DNA, the CDR3 is TGTGCCATCAGTAGGGGCGGAGGGGAAGGCTACGAGCAGTACTTC.

The chain uses TRBV11-2 and TRBJ1-1, with 7 bases identical to TRBD1. Germline V gene sequence: CDR1 SGHAT, CDR2 FQNNGV. J was trimmed by 4 bases and V by 4 bases; bases with no gene match: 3. This CDR3 is built from 13 residues. CDR3 DNA sequence: TGTGCCAGCAGCTCAGGGGGTGGCACTGAAGCTTTCTTT. Translation: CASSSGGGTEAFF.

This clone appeared a few times. The chain combines TRBV27 with TRBJ2-7; D is ambiguous. CDR3 length: 12 amino acids. V was cut by 3 bases and J by 6 bases, with 9 bases left in between. Germline V lookup: CDR1 MNHEY, CDR2 SMNVEV (reference sequence). The CDR3 region is CASSLWGREQYF. CDR3 sequence (DNA): TGTGCCAGCAGTTTGTGGGGTCGCGAGCAGTACTTC.

The rearrangement joins TRBV7-8 to TRBJ1-1; TRBD1 aligns across 8 bases. This CDR3 comprises 15 residues. Germline CDR1 reads SGHVS; CDR2 reads FQNEAQ. J lost 1 base, V lost 3 bases, and 4 bases had no gene match. The CDR3, as DNA: TGTGCCAGCAGCTTCATCGGACAGGGGAACACTGAAGCTTTCTTT. It encodes CASSFIGQGNTEAFF.

The chain combines TRBV7-9 with TRBJ2-3; 9 positions agree with TRBD2. V was pared by 5 bases and J by 5 bases, with 17 bases of the junction left unmatched. Per germline, CDR1 SEHNR and CDR2 FQNEAQ (reference sequence). The CDR3 extends over 18 amino acids. The CDR3 region has the DNA TGTGCCAGCAGCGACGACACGCGATCGGCGGGAGGGCAAGATACGCAGTATTTT. As protein: CASSDDTRSAGGQDTQYF.

The rearrangement links TRBV10-3 to TRBJ2-7, with D possibly matching TRBD2 (5 bases). Trimming removed 1 base from V and 2 bases from J, with 6 bases in between. The CDR3 contains 13 residues. Germline V lookup: CDR1 ENHRY, CDR2 SYGVKD. Written as DNA, the CDR3 is TGTGCCATCAGTGAGTGGGGAGCCTACGAGCAGTACTTC. It specifies CAISEWGAYEQYF.

The chain combines TRBV7-9 with TRBJ1-1; 7 positions agree with TRBD1. The ends lost 2 bases at V and 3 bases at J; junction bases unmatched: 9. From germline, CDR1 is SEHNR and CDR2 FQNEAQ (reference sequence). The CDR3 extends over 16 amino acids. CDR3 amino acids: CASSLIPGDSHTEAFF. For the CDR3, the DNA is TGTGCCAGCAGCTTAATCCCAGGGGACAGTCACACTGAAGCTTTCTTT.

This clone was detected only once. This chain joins TRBV7-2 and TRBJ1-3; D gene uncertain. This CDR3 has 11 residues. Trimming took 1 base from V and 5 from J, leaving 0 bases between them. CDR1 and CDR2 (germline): SGHTA, FQGNSA. CDR3: CASSLGNTIYF. In DNA, the CDR3 is TGTGCCAGCAGCTTAGGAAACACCATATATTTT.

The chain recombines TRBV7-8 with TRBJ1-1; TRBD1 is a possible D gene (6 bases). The CDR3 consists of 16 residues. CDR1 is SGHVS, CDR2 FQNEAQ, per germline. V was clipped by 1 base and J by 0 bases, with 12 bases between them. The CDR3 here is CASSLGNGQLNTEAFF. The DNA of the CDR3 is TGTGCCAGCAGCTTAGGGAACGGACAGCTGAACACTGAAGCTTTCTTT.

The rearrangement links TRBV7-9 to TRBJ1-4; 7 bases are shared with TRBD1. Germline CDR1 is SEHNR and CDR2 is FQNEAQ (reference sequence). Germline trimming cut 5 bases from V and 0 bases from J; bases unmatched to any gene: 3. The CDR3 is 15 amino acids. The CDR3 nucleotides read TGTGCCAGCAGCCGGGGACAGCCAACTAATGAAAAACTGTTTTTT. It encodes CASSRGQPTNEKLFF.